The 6 T cell receptor beta chains given below trace back to one sample, sequenced in a study of blood T cell repertoires in COVID-19. The method was immunoSEQ multiplex PCR; TCRdb's version includes in-frame clones alone and lacks a portion of them. Here the sample spans about 130,000 clones, about 86% being singletons. The sequenced sample consisted of PBMCs or T cells enriched from blood (not recorded which). The receptors shown here come from a man between 45 and 60 years old who had recovered from COVID-19.

The chain recombines TRBV3-1 (or the pseudogene TRBV3-2) with TRBJ1-1; maybe TRBD1 (5 bases). Trimming took off 5 bases at V and 2 bases at J, with 9 bases between the two ends. In germline, CDR1 is LGHDT, CDR2 YNNKEL (reference sequence). The CDR3 has 13 amino acids. The CDR3 DNA follows: TGTGCCAGCAGCTTGGGGGGTAACACTGAAGCTTTCTTT. This encodes CASSLGGNTEAFF.

This clone is a singleton in its sample. The rearrangement uses TRBV5-4 and TRBJ2-1, with a tentative D call TRBD1 (6 bases). V dropped 3 bases and J dropped 3 bases, with 10 bases sitting between them. The germline gives CDR1 SGHNT, CDR2 YYREEE (reference sequence). This CDR3 is 14 amino acids long. Here the CDR3 DNA reads TGTGCCAGCAGCTGGGGGACACTCTACAATGAGCAGTTCTTC. Amino acid sequence: CASSWGTLYNEQFF.

The chain is built from TRBV24-1 and TRBJ2-3; no firm D call. Trimming took 2 bases from V and 11 from J, leaving 13 bases between them. The CDR3 sequence is 13 residues long. Germline V gene lookup returns CDR1 KGHDR and CDR2 SFDVKD. The CDR3 loop reads CATSDSPLGRQYF. The CDR3, as DNA: TGTGCCACCAGTGATTCCCCTCTAGGTAGGCAGTATTTT.

The CDR3 DNA reads TGCAGCGTTGACGGAGCGGGTGTCTACAATGAGCAGTTCTTC. It codes for CSVDGAGVYNEQFF. This chain links TRBV29-1 with TRBJ2-1; D is possibly TRBD2 (6 bases). CDR1 is SQVTM and CDR2 is ANQGSEA in the germline V gene. V was clipped by 3 bases and J by 3 bases, with 12 bases between them. The length of the CDR3 is 14 residues.

This clone was observed once. V gene TRBV5-6 combines with J gene TRBJ2-1, with 8 bases that match TRBD2. V was pared by 0 bases and J by 9 bases, with 2 bases of the junction left unmatched. The CDR3 is made up of 13 amino acids. Germline assignment: CDR1 SGHDT and CDR2 YYEEEE. CDR3 residues: CASSLGGRTEQFF. The CDR3 DNA sequence: TGTGCCAGCAGCTTGGGCGGGAGGACTGAGCAGTTCTTC.

In DNA form, the CDR3 reads TGTGCCAGCAGCGTTTTTGCAGGTGGCTACACCTTC. This gives the protein CASSVFAGGYTF. The chain recombines TRBV9 with TRBJ1-2; D not resolved. Between the trimmed V and J ends, which lost 2 bases and 7 bases, there was a span of 9 bases. From germline, CDR1 is SGDLS and CDR2 YYNGEE. There are 12 residues in the CDR3.